This T cell receptor (beta chain) was captured by sequencing in a study of shared clonotypes between healthy human individuals. Study background: Participating donors consisted of two women and a few men aged 18 to 49.

A few counts support this clone. The target antigen is unknown. Germline V gives CDR1 SGHAT, CDR2 FQNNGV. The trim removed 4 bases at V and 7 bases at J, leaving 6 bases unmatched. The CDR3 has 13 residues. Method: immunoSEQ multiplex PCR; TCRdb's copy keeps in-frame clones and lacks some. Of 1.4 million to 1.5 million clones in the sample, roughly 96% were seen once. The study, taken as a whole, reports: Naive subsets typically showed greater estimated richness than memory subsets. Non-shared clonotypes displayed generation probabilities falling below those of clonotypes present in all four donors.

V and J are TRBV11-2 and TRBJ2-5; the match to TRBD1 covers 7 bases. What was sequenced was naive CD4+ T cells sorted from blood. The subset is: CD45RA+ positively selected. This clonotype originated in a young man in good health. The CDR3 DNA sequence: TGTGCCAGCAGCTCCACAGGGGTGGGGACCCAGTACTTC. It translates to CASSSTGVGTQYF.